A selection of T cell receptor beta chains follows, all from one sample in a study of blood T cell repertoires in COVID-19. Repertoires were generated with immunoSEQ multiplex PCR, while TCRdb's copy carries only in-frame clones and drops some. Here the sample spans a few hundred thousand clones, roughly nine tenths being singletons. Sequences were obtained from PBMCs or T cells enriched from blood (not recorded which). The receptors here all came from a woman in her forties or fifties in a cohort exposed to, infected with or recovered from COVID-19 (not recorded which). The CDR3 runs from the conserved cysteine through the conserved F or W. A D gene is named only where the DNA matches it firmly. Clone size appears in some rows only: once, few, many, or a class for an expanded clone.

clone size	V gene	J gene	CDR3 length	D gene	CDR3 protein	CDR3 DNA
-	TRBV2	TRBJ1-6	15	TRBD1	CASSARQGGATPLHF	TGTGCCAGCAGCGCAAGACAGGGAGGTGCGACACCCCTCCACTTT
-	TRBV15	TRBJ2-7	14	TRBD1	CATSRVDRADEQYF	TGTGCCACCAGCAGAGTGGACAGGGCCGACGAGCAGTACTTC
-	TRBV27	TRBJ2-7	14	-	CASSSGGTLYEQYF	TGTGCCAGCAGTTCAGGGGGGACACTCTACGAGCAGTACTTC
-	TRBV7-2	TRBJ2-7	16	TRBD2	CASSFLLAGGRYEQYF	TGTGCCAGCAGCTTCCTCCTAGCGGGGGGACGATACGAGCAGTACTTC
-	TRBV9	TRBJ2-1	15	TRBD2	CASSVVAGVLREQFF	TGTGCCAGCAGCGTAGTAGCGGGGGTCCTTCGTGAGCAGTTCTTC
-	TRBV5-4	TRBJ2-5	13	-	CASSLANEGTQYF	TGTGCCAGCAGCTTGGCCAATGAGGGGACCCAGTACTTC
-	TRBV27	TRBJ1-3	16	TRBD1	CASTSRGGQAGNTIYF	TGTGCCAGCACCTCCCGCGGGGGACAGGCGGGAAACACCATATATTTT
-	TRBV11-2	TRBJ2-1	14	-	CASSSGTTGDEQFF	TGTGCCAGCAGCTCCGGGACAACGGGCGATGAGCAGTTCTTC
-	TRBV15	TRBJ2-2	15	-	CATSRGGGAAGELFF	TGTGCCACCAGCAGGGGAGGGGGAGCGGCCGGGGAGCTGTTTTTT
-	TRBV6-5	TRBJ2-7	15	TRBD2	CASSDSGGSPYEQYF	TGTGCCAGCAGCGATAGCGGGGGTTCCCCCTACGAGCAGTACTTC
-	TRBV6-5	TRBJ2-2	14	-	CASTYRGGNGELFF	TGTGCCAGCACTTACCGGGGTGGGAACGGGGAGCTGTTTTTT
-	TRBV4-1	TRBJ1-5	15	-	CASSQDSGYGQPQHF	TGCGCCAGCAGCCAAGATTCGGGGTATGGTCAGCCCCAGCATTTT
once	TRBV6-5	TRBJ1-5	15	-	CASRPIDNFNQPQHF	TGTGCCAGCAGACCAATTGACAACTTCAATCAGCCCCAGCATTTT
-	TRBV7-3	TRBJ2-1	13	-	CASSLAVYNEQFF	TGTGCCAGCAGCTTGGCTGTCTACAATGAGCAGTTCTTC
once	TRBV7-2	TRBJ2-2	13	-	CASSYTSSGELFF	TGTGCCAGCAGCTATACTAGCTCCGGGGAGCTGTTTTTT
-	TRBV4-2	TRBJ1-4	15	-	CASSQELATNEKLFF	TGTGCCAGCAGCCAGGAGCTTGCAACTAATGAAAAACTGTTTTTT
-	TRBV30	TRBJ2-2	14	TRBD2	CAWSRGANTGELFF	TGTGCCTGGAGTCGGGGGGCGAACACCGGGGAGCTGTTTTTT
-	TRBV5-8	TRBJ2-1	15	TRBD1	CASSLGDRVIHEQFF	TGTGCCAGCAGCTTGGGAGACAGGGTTATCCATGAGCAGTTCTTC
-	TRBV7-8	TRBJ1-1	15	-	CASSLSDSVNTEAFF	TGTGCCAGCAGCTTAAGTGACAGCGTGAACACTGAAGCTTTCTTT
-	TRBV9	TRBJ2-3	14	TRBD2	CASSAGGPLGTQYF	TGTGCCAGTTCTGCGGGGGGACCGTTAGGTACGCAGTATTTT
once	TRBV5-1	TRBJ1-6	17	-	CASSLEVRGRNNSPLHF	TGCGCCAGCAGCTTGGAGGTGCGAGGAAGAAATAATTCACCCCTCCACTTT
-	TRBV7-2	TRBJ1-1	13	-	CASSFDRDTEAFF	TGTGCCAGCAGTTTCGACAGAGACACTGAAGCTTTCTTT
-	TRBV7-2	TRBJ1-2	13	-	CASSLTGSYGYTF	TGTGCCAGCAGCTTAACAGGAAGCTATGGCTACACCTTC
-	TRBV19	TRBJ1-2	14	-	CASSMGGAQRGYTF	TGTGCCAGTAGTATGGGGGGGGCTCAAAGAGGATACACCTTC
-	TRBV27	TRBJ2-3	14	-	CASSFLPRWDTQYF	TGTGCCAGCAGTTTTCTTCCTCGGTGGGATACGCAGTATTTT